This T cell receptor beta chain was observed in a study of blood T cell repertoires in COVID-19. Study summary: Donors in the United States, Italy and Spain gave samples during acute or convalescent COVID-19. Sources were T cells, B-cell-depleted T cells, or PBMCs; the material itself was cDNA or gDNA.

Source study methods: Reference gene primer amplification gave estimated nucleated cell counts. Generated by immunoSEQ multiplex PCR, the TCRdb table keeps only in-frame clones and is missing some. V, J and clone size reflect that table, while D and trimming were determined from the DNA. The sample has some 87,000 clones, roughly 80% seen once; the top ten hold about 23%. With 11 bases clipped from V and 8 bases from J, the junction kept 15 bases outside the gene matches. CDR3 size: 14 residues. Germline CDR1 and CDR2: MNHEY and SMNVEV (reference sequence). This receptor was identified in a man aged 80 or over with active or convalescent COVID-19. Sequencing was performed on peripheral blood. The chain recombines TRBV27 with TRBJ2-1; 7 bases line up with TRBD2. The CDR3 spells CAWLASGGEDEQFF. The CDR3 DNA follows: TGTGCCTGGCTAGCTTCGGGGGGAGAGGATGAGCAGTTCTTC.